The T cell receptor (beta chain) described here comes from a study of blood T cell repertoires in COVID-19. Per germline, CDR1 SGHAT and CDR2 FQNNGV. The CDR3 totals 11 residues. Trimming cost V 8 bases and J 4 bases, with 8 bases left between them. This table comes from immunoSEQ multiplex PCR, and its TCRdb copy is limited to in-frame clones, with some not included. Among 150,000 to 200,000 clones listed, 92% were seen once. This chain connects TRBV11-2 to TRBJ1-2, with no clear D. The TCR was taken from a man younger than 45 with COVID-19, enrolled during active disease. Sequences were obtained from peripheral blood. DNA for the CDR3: TGTGCCAGCTCGACTCTCTATGGCTACACCTTC. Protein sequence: CASSTLYGYTF.